The sample holds many counts of the clone carrying this T cell receptor beta chain. Its specificity is unknown. Time point noted: patch test 1, 2 weeks after DPC sensitization. Treatment specified: therapeutic diphenylcyclopropenone sensitization with weekly scalp DPC. Trimming took off 0 bases at V and 5 bases at J, with 8 bases between the two ends. Per germline, CDR1 SGHAT and CDR2 FQNNGV. This CDR3 spans 14 amino acids. TCRdb re-called the RACE reads with MiXCR, one entry per CDR3 protein. The data hold about 380,000 distinct CDR3 sequences, with roughly 4.8% observed a single time. These data belong to a study of human T cells and chemical hapten exposure. Background on the study: Patch tests put 0.01% DPC on the upper back, and the results were checked at 6 days.

Study-wide findings and caveats: There were significantly more large CDR3 similarity clusters among expanded TCRs than among controls.

The starting material was whole blood, obtained in connection with sensitization to the hapten diphenylcyclopropenone (DPC). The receptor's source is a woman between 45 and 65 years old with alopecia areata. Some clones in this sample may be carry-over from other donors' samples. The gene calls are TRBV11-2 and TRBJ1-5; no clear D. In DNA, the CDR3 is TGTGCCAGCAGCTTAGAGGCGGGCGATCAGCCCCAGCATTTT. Translation: CASSLEAGDQPQHF.